Sequencing of this TCR beta chain was carried out in a study of PD-L1 blockade in urothelial cancer (dated by TCRdb to about 2017). Context from the whole study: Every patient began therapy around 2014 and was given atezolizumab 1,200 mg intravenously every 3 weeks. About 90% of the roughly 30 patients were males with bladder-origin urothelial cancer, and 18 of 29 reported a prior smoking history. An ECOG performance status of 0 or 1 was recorded for the patients, and 0 to 3 prior chemotherapy regimens had been received by the patients. Blood samples were analyzed at 3 weeks after treatment start (second dose) and at 6 weeks after treatment start. A median of about 150,000 T cells and approximately 86,000 unique TCRs was obtained from blood samples, and a median clonality of approximately 0.08 was observed. The study was an exploratory multi-omic analysis of somatic, immune and clinical correlates of response to PD-L1 blockade with atezolizumab in urothelial cancer. Pretreatment tumor samples, along with matched peripheral blood collected serially before and after atezolizumab treatment, underwent TCR sequencing. Durable clinical benefit meant progression-free survival longer than 6 months, and TCR features were also tested against progression-free and overall survival. In the same patients, whole exome sequencing and RNA sequencing of pretreatment tumors were performed in addition to TCR sequencing. Durable clinical benefit was achieved by nine patients and was not achieved by 20 patients. Pretreatment blood TCR-seq was available for fewer than 30 patients, at least one posttreatment blood collection was obtained for around 25 patients, and tumor TCR-seq was available for around 25 patients. What the study reported, not specific to this receptor: Improved progression-free and overall survival was found to be associated with pretreatment peripheral blood TCR clonality below the median. At 3 weeks after the start of treatment, tumor-associated TCR clones in peripheral blood had expanded more in patients with durable benefit (n of about 21, p = 0.022). Small sample size (n of about 30) and many exploratory analyses mean the results are intended to be hypothesis-generating.

The germline V gene supplies CDR1 SNHLY and CDR2 FYNNEI. V loses 5 bases of germline sequence and J loses 0 bases, and the interval between the two ends is 8 bases. From the cysteine up to the phenylalanine, the CDR3 has a length of 13 residues. The CDR3 DNA has 39 bases and is translated from base 1. This sample's time point label indicates: pretreatment peripheral blood. The cohort comprised fewer than 35 patients with locally advanced or metastatic urothelial carcinoma treated at Memorial Sloan Kettering on a trial protocol. Peripheral blood mononuclear cells were collected pretreatment and during treatment, at between 1 and 8 total time points per patient. The Qiagen DNeasy Blood extraction kit was used to purify genomic DNA from total PBMCs and tumor samples. PBMCs were collected pretreatment and during treatment, and were isolated and stored as previously described. To estimate absolute template abundance from read counts, synthetic TCR analog templates were spiked into each PCR. The immunoSEQ assay was used to amplify TCRbeta CDR3 regions from genomic DNA with bias-controlled V and J gene primers. Sequencing of rearranged TCRbeta segments was performed at approximately 20X coverage. Per the original workflow: Clustering was used to correct sequencing errors, and CDR3s were annotated against IMGT so that V, D and J genes could be assigned. Downstream analyses used only productive TCRbeta rearrangements and left out out-of-frame or stop-codon sequences. To compute clonality, Shannon entropy was normalized by the log of the number of unique productive sequences and then subtracted from one. Clones differing between time points or between blood and tumor were identified by Fisher's exact test with Benjamini-Hochberg correction at adjusted p below 0.01. The source is immuneACCESS, and TCRdb retained only in-frame sequences with V and J called. Part of the clones is not carried over; for the studies checked, unresolved V genes explain less than half of this, and the remainder is unexplained. D and trimming were read from the DNA, whereas the V and J calls and clone size are those reported in that table. For this sample there are roughly 90,000 clones; about 90% appear just once. The top ten constitute about 1% of the sample.

On this clone: Its antigen specificity is not known. One base away there is no much larger clone; base qualities are not given.

The sample consisted of PBMCs, taken around atezolizumab (anti-PD-L1) treatment. The TCR sequence derives from a woman over 75 with urothelial cancer. The V gene is TRBV2 and the J gene is TRBJ2-7, with no D gene named confidently. The sequence in DNA is TGTGCCAGCAGTACCGTCGGCTCCTACGAGCAGTACTTC. This is translated as CASSTVGSYEQYF. Joined to the reference TRBV2 and TRBJ2-7 proteins, this CDR3 gives the full variable domain: EPEVTQTPSHQVTQMGQEVILRCVPISNHLYFYWYRQILGQKVEFLVSFYNNEISEKSEIFDDQFSVERPDGSNFTLKIRSTKLEDSAMYFCASSTVGSYEQYFGPGTRLTVT.